This T cell receptor beta chain was sequenced for a study of blood T cell repertoires in COVID-19 (dated by TCRdb to between 2020 and 2021). With respect to the entire study: Samples from collaborators originated in the United States, Italy and Spain and spanned both the acute and convalescent phases of COVID-19. Where HLA class I and class II types were available, the types were taken from metadata supplied by the sample provider, not from assay-based typing. Nearly every sample came with metadata listing a de-identified subject ID, COVID-19 status, age in years and sex. Samples came from the ongoing ImmuneRACE study (first 160 participants) plus 1,254 subjects from 6 global collaborators. The repertoires were released in a freely available public database meant as a resource for research on the immune response to SARS-CoV-2. The prospective study material was composed of cDNA or gDNA derived from T cells, B-cell-depleted T cells, or PBMCs. Deeply sampled blood TCRbeta repertoires from subjects exposed to, actively infected with, or recovered from COVID-19 were included in the dataset. The full study reports these points: The amount of clinical and demographic metadata varied by source and participant and was provided uncurated.

V drops 3 bases and J drops 0 bases, leaving 8 bases in between. The CDR3 holds 13 amino acids from the cysteine to the phenylalanine. CDR3 DNA only is kept here, 39 bases in frame from base 1. Based on the germline V gene, the CDR1 and CDR2 sequences are SQVTM and ANQGSEA. Whole blood was collected in K2EDTA tubes by collaborating institutions according to the institutions' own protocols. For TCRbeta analysis, collaborator samples were shipped as frozen whole blood, as isolated PBMCs, or as DNA extracted from either sample type. About this clone itself: Its antigen has not been determined. Base qualities were left out, and no much larger clone turns up one base away.

TCRbeta CDR3 regions were amplified from genomic DNA using the immunoSEQ Assay, a bias-controlled multiplex PCR. Under the source paper's analysis protocol: The number of nucleated cells in each sample was estimated by amplification of reference gene primers within the assay. Sequence reads were collapsed and filtered to measure the absolute abundance of every unique TCRbeta CDR3 rearrangement. For each sample, productive Simpson clonality was calculated as the square root of Simpson's diversity index across productive rearrangements. The source is immuneACCESS, and TCRdb retained only in-frame sequences with V and J called. Part of the clones is not carried over; for the studies checked, unresolved V genes explain less than half of this, and the remainder is unexplained. The DNA gave D and trimming, while V, J and clone size come from that table. In this sample the table shows 120,000 or so clones, roughly 83% of which occur a single time. Of the sample, 37% falls within the top ten clones.

The chain is assembled from TRBV29-1 and TRBJ1-1; there is no confident call for the D gene. The material sequenced was peripheral blood. The clonotype was recovered from a man aged 35 to 55 with active or convalescent COVID-19. The DNA reads as follows: TGCAGCGTTGACATGAGGATGAACACTGAAGCTTTCTTT. It encodes CSVDMRMNTEAFF.